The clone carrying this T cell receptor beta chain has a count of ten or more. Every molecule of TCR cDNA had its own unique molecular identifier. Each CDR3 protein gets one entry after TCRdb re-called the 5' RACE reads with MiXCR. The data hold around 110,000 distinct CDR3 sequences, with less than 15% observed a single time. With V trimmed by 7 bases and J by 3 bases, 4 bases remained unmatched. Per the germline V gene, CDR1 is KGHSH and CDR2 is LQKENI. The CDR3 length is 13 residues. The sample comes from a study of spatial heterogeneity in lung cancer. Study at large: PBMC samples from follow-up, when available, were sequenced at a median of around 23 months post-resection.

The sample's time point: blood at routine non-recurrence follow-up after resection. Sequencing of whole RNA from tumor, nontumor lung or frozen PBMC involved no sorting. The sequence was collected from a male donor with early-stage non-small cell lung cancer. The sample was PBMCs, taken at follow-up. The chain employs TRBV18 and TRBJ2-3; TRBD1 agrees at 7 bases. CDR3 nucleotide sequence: TGTGCCAGCTGCAGGGGGAATACAGATACGCAGTATTTT. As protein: CASCRGNTDTQYF.